This T cell receptor (beta chain) was sequenced in a study of cytomegalovirus exposure and HLA in healthy donors listed by TCRdb under 2017. Turning to the overall study: An earlier analysis of approximately 590 of the donors reported 250 to 300 Gb of sequence data and 100 million to 140 million unique TCR beta sequences from 190 million or so T cells. Four to six DR-DQ haplotypes were handled as single units for association and clustering, since linkage in the cohort was strong. Genome-wide SNP genotypes for about three fifths of the roughly 670 donors were used in a later genetic analysis, which treated that subset as a discovery cohort. In the later analysis, no new phenotypic data were used to find candidate immune exposures; instead, reliance was placed on TCR beta sequences and their occurrence across donors. The study was designed to test whether signatures of past pathogen exposure could be identified by cataloging public T cell receptors. Donor age, sex, ethnicity and CMV serostatus were collected together with the repertoire data. Among the roughly 370 genotyped donors, under 90% belonged to the genetic ancestry cluster associated with self-reported Caucasian donors. Typing coverage varied by locus: roughly 620-640 donors for A, B, C, DRB1 and DQB1; approximately 500 for DQA1; 600 to 610 for DPA1; around 450 for DPB1. In a later analysis, previously published TCR beta repertoires from 666 donors were re-analyzed and high-resolution HLA genotyping was added so that TCR occurrence patterns could be studied. Class I and class II HLA loci were covered by the typing at four-digit resolution. The T cell repertoires of about 700 subjects were profiled by immunosequencing and related to cytomegalovirus serostatus. Besides the first cohort of more than 650 subjects, a separate validation cohort made up of roughly 120 different subjects was used. Among 300 to 500 genotyped donors of the cohort, an average of about 220,000 unique TCR beta nucleotide sequences was sequenced per donor, of which roughly 17% were non-productive. In an earlier analysis of over 550 of the donors, high-throughput TCR beta sequencing was used to judge whether each TCR beta V gene segment behaved as functional or pseudogenic. To predict cytomegalovirus infection status, the study brought together high-throughput TCR immunosequencing, statistical association of individual TCRs with disease status, and machine learning. An early release that covered about 640 HLA-typed donors contained around 330 gigabases of sequencing data and some 87 million unique TCR sequences. Every discovery cohort repertoire had been produced on one sequencing platform.

Broad study findings and their caveats: Because some donors lacked HLA typing at each locus, the association tests relied only on the typed subset. According to a later analysis, most CMV-associated TCR beta chains appeared to be HLA-restricted, and the HLA associations seemed to be driven largely by CMV exposure. The earlier analysis of a few hundred of the donors excluded approximately 15 rarely observed V segments, including chromosome 9 orphons, because counts were too low. The authors suggested that the approach could potentially be extended to other disease states and immunological phenotypes. In an earlier analysis of over 550 of the donors, most TCR beta V segments were observed in productive rearrangements about 90% or about 30% of the time, broadly matching IMGT annotations. Correlated functional status among segregating V segments might reflect linkage disequilibrium, but an unknown experimental factor could not be ruled out. A further reported finding was that TCR beta sequences accurately predicted the HLA-A and HLA-B alleles for most subjects in the first cohort. Immune exposure information for the cohort was limited to CMV serostatus. According to a later genetic analysis, donors in an Asian-associated ancestry cluster had fewer N-insertions in productive TCRs than the approximately 630-donor mean. Across donors, most TCR sequences were observed very rarely, whereas some public TCRs were present in many individuals. In a later analysis, several top co-occurrence clusters were reported to appear linked to parvovirus B19, influenza, CMV and Epstein-Barr virus. At a false discovery rate of 0.05, a later analysis linked under 20,000 TCR beta sequences to specific HLA alleles. A cluster of highly shared sequence variants was judged likely to be a technical artifact of the sequencing pipeline. Only TCR beta chains were sequenced in this cohort, and the absence of alpha or paired-chain data limited detectable features. A total of fewer than 200 TCR beta chains were listed by the study as associated with cytomegalovirus. Because the 87-base-pair reads could not distinguish some IMGT-functional V segments, including TRBV6-2 and TRBV6-3, those segments were excluded. A later analysis found that TCR association rates varied across HLA loci, with DRB1 alleles showing the most associated TCRs and HLA-C alleles the fewest. The classifier was reported to diagnose cytomegalovirus status with high specificity and sensitivity in both the original cohort and the validation cohort. In a later genetic analysis, a missense DCLRE1C variant was associated with V-gene and J-gene trimming of TCR beta chains, and the association was replicated in an independent cohort. Roughly uniform sequencing depth across donors was assumed in presence/absence analyses, although this assumption may not hold. In vitro tests confirmed that a few of the cytomegalovirus-associated TCR beta chains recognize cytomegalovirus antigens. In a later analysis, HLA-associated TCR beta chains were found to be more clonally expanded and to have lower generation probabilities than equally common non-associated chains. Assigning TCR associations to individual alleles was difficult when HLA alleles, especially DR and DQ, strongly co-occurred.

Trimming leaves V shorter by 1 base and J shorter by 4 bases, with the junction holding 15 bases beyond the gene matches. From the cysteine through the phenylalanine, the CDR3 covers 19 amino acids. Here the CDR3 DNA is all that survives: 57 bases in frame from base 1. CDR1 and CDR2 are read off the germline V gene as LGHNA and YNFKEQ. Library preparation was by the immunoSEQ multiplex PCR assay. For the multiplex PCR, a mixture combining 60 forward primers for TCR Vbeta segments and 13 reverse primers for TCR Jbeta segments was used. The CDR3 region of rearranged TCR beta genes was amplified from genomic DNA with a multiplex PCR assay. The Illumina HiSeq System was used to sequence the amplified TCR beta libraries as 87-base-pair reads. The authors' pipeline ran thus. Across the roughly 670 repertoires, a later analysis counted approximately 83 million unique TCR beta chains, around 10 million of which were shared by at least two donors. To remove PCR and sequencing errors, raw reads were error-corrected and collapsed into unique sequences using a nearest-neighbor algorithm that merged closely related sequences. To assign V, D and J gene segments, CDR3 sequences were aligned to IMGT reference sequences. For a sequence to be retained, a match of at least six nucleotides was required to both a V gene segment and a J gene segment. A rearrangement counted as productive if the CDR3 had no stop codons and remained in frame with V and J, and every other rearrangement counted as non-productive. CDR3 was defined by IMGT convention, running from the second conserved V-encoded cysteine to the conserved J-encoded phenylalanine. The earlier analysis of 500 to 600 of the donors excluded sequences that lacked an unambiguous match to a single V gene segment. An earlier analysis of about 600 of the donors called V segments functional above 56.7% productive rearrangements and segregating when the between-donor standard deviation exceeded 5%. A statistical classification framework was built to diagnose cytomegalovirus status from the catalog of TCR beta chain sequences. In a later analysis, TCR nucleotide sequences were compared against IMGT/GENE-DB human TR gene sequences so that V and J genes could be assigned. A later analysis assigned CDR3 sequences and most-parsimonious VDJ recombination scenarios with the TCRdist pipeline. In a later analysis, each TCR beta chain was defined by its CDR3 amino acid sequence together with its V-gene family, and reads without a unique V-gene family were excluded. As a way to deal with suspected cross-contamination and a sequencing artifact, a later analysis dropped approximately 590 nucleotide sequences that were highly shared and had low generation probability. A later analysis calculated a clonal expansion index for each public chain from normalized within-repertoire ranks of inferred template counts. In a later analysis, generation probabilities were computed with a VDJ recombination model fitted to out-of-frame rearrangements, and the resulting probabilities were checked against IGoR. In a later analysis, hypergeometric tests were used to score TCR-TCR, TCR-HLA and TCR-CMV co-occurrence, with a repertoire-size bias correction applied to TCR pairs. To estimate false discovery rates, a later analysis permuted the HLA or CMV assignments 20 times. In a later analysis, co-occurring TCRs were grouped using DBSCAN, with TCRdist sequence similarity added in when clustering inside HLA-allele-positive subsets. Co-occurrence clustering excluded repertoires with fewer than 30,000 or more than 120,000 public chains, plus five with anomalous nucleotide sharing. The source is immuneACCESS, and TCRdb retained only in-frame sequences with V and J called. Part of the clones is not carried over; for the studies checked, unresolved V genes explain less than half of this, and the remainder is unexplained. V and J calls and clone size follow that table, whereas D and trimming were derived from the DNA. Within this sample are 200,000 to 250,000 clones, with under 85% of them counted one time only. 1.5% to 2% of the sample belongs to the ten largest clones.

The cohort comprised around 690 healthy bone marrow donors. At the time of sampling, all cohort members were nominally healthy, though unrecorded immune exposures were likely present. The donor tested CMV seronegative and was one of the 352 seronegative cohort members. Every donor gave a peripheral blood sample, and the peripheral blood mononuclear cells from that sample were used for TCR beta sequencing. Genomic DNA extraction from the blood cell samples was performed with the Qiagen DNeasy Blood Extraction Kit. A remark on this clone: Its antigen remains unidentified. Base-call qualities are not available, and no considerably larger clone is one nucleotide away.

This receptor chain uses TRBV4-2 and TRBJ2-2; 7 middle bases align to TRBD2. Input material: PBMCs. This TCR was sampled from a man aged 45-65 years in good health and CMV-seronegative. The CDR3 amino acid sequence is: CASSQVIGRREYGTGELFF. The DNA reads TGTGCCAGCAGCCAAGTCATCGGGCGGCGGGAGTACGGCACCGGGGAGCTGTTTTTT.